These T cell receptor beta chains were read from a single sample in a study of blood T cell repertoires in COVID-19. Libraries were prepared by immunoSEQ multiplex PCR; TCRdb keeps only in-frame clonotypes and omits some of them. This table holds 220,000 or so clones, around 87% found once. The source material was PBMCs or T cells enriched from blood (not recorded which). The receptors come from a woman aged 18-35 years in a cohort exposed to, infected with or recovered from COVID-19 (not recorded which). Each CDR3 is given with its conserved first and last residue. D genes are given only for firm matches. Clone size appears in some rows only: once, few, many, or a class for an expanded clone.

v_gene,d_gene,j_gene,abundance,CDR3aa,CDR3nt
TRBV13,.,TRBJ1-2,.,CASSSLGDTGGYTF,TGTGCCAGCAGCTCCCTTGGCGATACGGGGGGCTACACCTTC
TRBV30,TRBD1,TRBJ1-2,.,CACWDRVGGYTF,TGTGCCTGTTGGGACAGGGTCGGTGGCTACACCTTC
TRBV4-2,TRBD2,TRBJ2-3,.,CASSQIAGPAADTQYF,TGTGCCAGCAGCCAGATAGCGGGACCGGCGGCAGATACGCAGTATTTT
TRBV6-6,.,TRBJ1-2,once,CASSPQDAYGYTF,TGTGCCAGCAGTCCCCAGGATGCCTATGGCTACACCTTC
TRBV7-2,.,TRBJ1-2,.,CASSFLENYGYTF,TGTGCCAGCAGCTTTTTGGAGAACTATGGCTACACCTTC
TRBV29-1,.,TRBJ2-7,.,CSVAVGFGSSYEQYF,TGCAGCGTTGCGGTGGGTTTCGGGAGCTCCTACGAGCAGTACTTC
TRBV10-3,TRBD1,TRBJ2-7,.,CAIEGQAGGEQYF,TGTGCCATCGAAGGGCAGGCAGGGGGCGAGCAGTACTTC
TRBV27,TRBD2,TRBJ2-1,.,CASSLLGGGSYNEQFF,TGTGCCAGCAGTTTATTAGGCGGGGGGTCCTACAATGAGCAGTTCTTC
TRBV5-1,.,TRBJ2-7,.,CASSSTGGYEQYF,TGCGCCAGCAGCTCGACAGGTGGCTACGAGCAGTACTTC
TRBV2,.,TRBJ2-2,.,CASSGTAPTGELFF,TGTGCCAGCTCCGGGACTGCCCCCACCGGGGAGCTGTTTTTT
TRBV24-1,.,TRBJ2-3,.,CATSDFVGRSQYF,TGTGCCACCAGTGATTTTGTCGGTCGATCGCAGTATTTT
TRBV7-7,.,TRBJ2-2,.,CASSPKGDTGELFF,TGTGCTAGCAGCCCCAAGGGGGACACCGGGGAGCTGTTTTTT
TRBV2,TRBD1,TRBJ2-7,once,CASRDRGYEQYF,TGTGCCAGCAGGGACAGGGGGTACGAGCAGTACTTC
TRBV11-3,TRBD1,TRBJ1-3,.,CASEQAGGPLSGNTIYF,TGTGCCAGCGAACAGGCAGGGGGGCCTCTCTCTGGAAACACCATATATTTT
TRBV12-2,.,TRBJ2-5,.,CVPMGQPQETQYF,TGTGTGCCGATGGGACAGCCCCAAGAGACCCAGTACTTC
TRBV4-1,TRBD2,TRBJ2-3,.,CASSQGGGGGPDTQYF,TGCGCCAGCAGCCAAGGTGGCGGGGGGGGTCCAGATACGCAGTATTTT
TRBV10-2,.,TRBJ2-7,.,CASSPRAYEQYF,TGCGCCAGCAGCCCCAGGGCCTACGAGCAGTACTTC
TRBV15,.,TRBJ1-4,.,CATSRDRLGAPGEKLFF,TGTGCCACCAGCAGAGATCGGTTGGGGGCACCTGGTGAAAAACTGTTTTTT
TRBV5-6,.,TRBJ1-4,few,CASSSIGGAHLEKLFF,TGTGCCAGCAGCAGCATTGGGGGGGCGCACCTGGAAAAACTGTTTTTT
TRBV5-1,TRBD1,TRBJ1-1,.,CASSLVRGANTEAFF,TGCGCCAGCAGCTTGGTCAGGGGGGCGAACACTGAAGCTTTCTTT
TRBV7-3,.,TRBJ2-3,.,CASSLTVASARGNTQYF,TGTGCCAGCAGCTTAACGGTCGCTAGCGCCAGGGGGAATACGCAGTATTTT
TRBV27,TRBD1,TRBJ2-1,.,CASTPGQGPDEQFF,TGTGCCAGTACACCGGGACAGGGGCCAGATGAGCAGTTCTTC
TRBV15,.,TRBJ2-1,.,CATSSFNEQFF,TGTGCCACCAGCAGCTTCAATGAGCAGTTCTTC
TRBV19,.,TRBJ2-7,.,CASSMGGATYEQYF,TGTGCCAGTAGTATGGGCGGGGCAACCTACGAGCAGTACTTC
TRBV10-3,TRBD1,TRBJ1-4,.,CAIRTGGDEKLFF,TGTGCCATCCGGACAGGGGGAGATGAAAAACTGTTTTTT
TRBV5-5,TRBD1,TRBJ1-6,.,CASSFDRGNSPLHF,TGTGCCAGCAGCTTCGACAGGGGTAATTCACCCCTCCACTTT
TRBV27,.,TRBJ2-2,.,CASTPHPLVNTGELFF,TGTGCCAGCACCCCCCATCCGCTAGTTAACACCGGGGAGCTGTTTTTT
TRBV2,TRBD2,TRBJ2-3,.,CASSYTSGEPLSSTDTQYF,TGTGCCAGCAGTTACACTAGCGGGGAACCTCTTTCTAGCACAGATACGCAGTATTTT
TRBV7-4,.,TRBJ2-2,once,CASSSLVAGELFF,TGTGCCAGCAGCTCATTAGTTGCCGGGGAGCTGTTTTTT
TRBV27,.,TRBJ1-5,.,CASSLGWGGNQPQHF,TGTGCCAGCAGTTTGGGGTGGGGGGGCAATCAGCCCCAGCATTTT
TRBV21-1,.,TRBJ2-7,.,CASSGTSGRANEQYF,TGTGCCAGCAGCGGGACTAGCGGGAGGGCCAACGAGCAGTACTTC
TRBV7-9,TRBD2,TRBJ2-3,.,CASSLAQRGQDTQYF,TGTGCCAGCAGCTTAGCCCAGCGGGGGCAAGATACGCAGTATTTT
TRBV9,.,TRBJ1-5,.,CASSPPSRGGNQPQHF,TGTGCCAGCAGCCCACCCTCGCGGGGGGGCAATCAGCCCCAGCATTTT
TRBV12-5,.,TRBJ2-3,.,CASGLGQTPWDTQYF,TGTGCTAGTGGTTTGGGACAGACTCCTTGGGATACGCAGTATTTT
TRBV28,.,TRBJ1-5,.,CASSLLRGSNQPQHF,TGTGCCAGCAGTTTATTGAGGGGGAGCAATCAGCCCCAGCATTTT
TRBV28,.,TRBJ2-1,.,CASSLGSVRSSYNEQFF,TGTGCCAGCAGTTTAGGTTCGGTGAGGAGCTCCTACAATGAGCAGTTCTTC
TRBV7-8,.,TRBJ1-1,.,CASSSIAGATEAFF,TGTGCCAGCAGCTCAATCGCAGGGGCCACTGAAGCTTTCTTT
TRBV6-1,TRBD1,TRBJ1-3,.,CASSDHPPGQGGNTIYF,TGTGCCAGCAGTGACCACCCCCCCGGACAGGGAGGAAACACCATATATTTT
TRBV2,.,TRBJ1-5,.,CASRAGVSNQPQHF,TGTGCCAGCAGGGCGGGGGTCAGCAATCAGCCCCAGCATTTT
TRBV3-1/TRBV3-2,TRBD2,TRBJ2-1,.,CASSHPTSGRRDEQFF,TGTGCCAGCAGTCATCCGACTAGCGGGAGGAGGGATGAGCAGTTCTTC
TRBV27,.,TRBJ2-5,.,CASSRGPYKTGETQYF,TGTGCCAGCAGTAGGGGACCATACAAAACAGGGGAGACCCAGTACTTC
TRBV19,TRBD1,TRBJ1-5,.,CASSKLPGQRNSNQPQHF,TGTGCCAGTAGCAAGCTTCCGGGACAGCGCAATAGCAATCAGCCCCAGCATTTT
TRBV5-6,TRBD1,TRBJ1-3,.,CASSLVGTGNGNTIYF,TGTGCCAGCAGCTTGGTAGGGACAGGGAATGGAAACACCATATATTTT
TRBV19,.,TRBJ1-1,.,CASSWQGGTEAFF,TGTGCCAGTAGTTGGCAGGGCGGAACTGAAGCTTTCTTT
TRBV10-3,TRBD1,TRBJ1-2,.,CAISEGTDYGYTF,TGTGCCATCAGTGAGGGGACAGACTATGGCTACACCTTC
TRBV6-5,TRBD1,TRBJ1-5,.,CASSPSLGTGPPQHF,TGTGCCAGCAGCCCCTCCCTCGGGACAGGGCCCCCCCAGCATTTT